Listed below are T cell receptor beta chains from one sample, sequenced in a study of OX40 agonist ivuxolimab in advanced cancers. Sequencing was performed with immunoSEQ multiplex PCR; in TCRdb, only in-frame clones are kept and a portion is missing. Counted here are tens of thousands of clones, 85% to 90% occurring once; the ten biggest clones make up 1.5% to 2%. The sample in question was CD4+ or CD8+ T cells sorted from blood, obtained in a trial of the OX40 agonist ivuxolimab. Receptor source: an adult with an advanced solid tumor such as melanoma, head and neck, liver or kidney cancer. CDR3s include the opening cysteine and the closing phenylalanine or tryptophan. The D gene is left open where the match is weak. Part of the rows lack a size; the others show once, few, many or a class for expanded clones.

abundance	v_gene	j_gene	d_gene	CDR3aa	CDR3nt
medium-sized	TRBV29-1	TRBJ1-2	TRBD1	CSVSASGTDGYTF	TGCAGCGTAAGCGCTTCCGGGACAGATGGCTACACCTTC
NA	TRBV15	TRBJ2-5	TRBD1	CATSPTGGKTQYF	TGTGCCACCAGCCCAACAGGGGGAAAGACCCAGTACTTC
NA	TRBV29-1	TRBJ2-3	NA	CSVEVPGRSSTDTQYF	TGCAGCGTTGAAGTTCCGGGACGCTCTAGCACAGATACGCAGTATTTT
NA	TRBV27	TRBJ2-7	NA	CASSYSGSSYEQYF	TGTGCCAGCAGTTATAGTGGCAGCTCCTACGAGCAGTACTTC
NA	TRBV5-1	TRBJ1-2	TRBD1	CASSTGDRPNYGYTF	TGCGCCAGCAGCACGGGGGACAGGCCTAACTATGGCTACACCTTC
NA	TRBV29-1	TRBJ2-5	NA	CSVEYTDAQETQYF	TGCAGCGTTGAATACACAGACGCACAAGAGACCCAGTACTTC
NA	TRBV27	TRBJ1-5	NA	CASSLRQVGQPQHF	TGTGCCAGCAGTTTAAGGCAGGTCGGACAGCCCCAGCATTTT
NA	TRBV5-1	TRBJ2-3	NA	CASSDRITDTQYF	TGCGCCAGCAGCGACAGGATCACAGATACGCAGTATTTT
NA	TRBV6-4	TRBJ1-2	NA	CASSIGYSYGYTF	TGTGCCAGCAGTATCGGGTATTCTTACGGCTACACCTTC
NA	TRBV18	TRBJ1-1	NA	CASSATGPTEAFF	TGTGCCAGCTCAGCGACAGGCCCGACTGAAGCTTTCTTT
NA	TRBV5-1	TRBJ2-3	NA	CASSLVPGSGTDTQYF	TGCGCCAGCAGCTTGGTCCCAGGGAGTGGCACAGATACGCAGTATTTT
NA	TRBV10-1	TRBJ2-1	NA	CASSGGGGDPNEQFF	TGCGCCAGCTCTGGAGGGGGTGGGGACCCCAATGAGCAGTTCTTC
many	TRBV6-5	TRBJ1-2	TRBD1	CASSPGQGGYGYTF	TGTGCCAGCAGTCCGGGACAGGGAGGCTATGGCTACACCTTC
NA	TRBV11-2	TRBJ2-7	NA	CASSPRPVRGYEQYF	TGTGCCAGCAGCCCCAGACCCGTAAGAGGCTACGAGCAGTACTTC
NA	TRBV19	TRBJ1-1	NA	CASSIGRDTEAFF	TGTGCCAGTAGTATAGGCAGGGACACTGAAGCTTTCTTT